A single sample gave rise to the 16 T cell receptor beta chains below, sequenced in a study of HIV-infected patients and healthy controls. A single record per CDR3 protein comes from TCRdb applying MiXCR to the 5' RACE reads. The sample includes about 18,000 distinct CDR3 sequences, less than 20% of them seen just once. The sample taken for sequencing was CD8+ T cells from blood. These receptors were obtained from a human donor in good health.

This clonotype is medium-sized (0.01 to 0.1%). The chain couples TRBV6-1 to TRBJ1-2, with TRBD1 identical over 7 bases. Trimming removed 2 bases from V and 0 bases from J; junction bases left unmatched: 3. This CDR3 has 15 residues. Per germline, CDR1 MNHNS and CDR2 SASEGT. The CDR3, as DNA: TGTGCCAGCAGTGAATGGCAGGGGGCTAACTATGGCTACACCTTC. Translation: CASSEWQGANYGYTF.

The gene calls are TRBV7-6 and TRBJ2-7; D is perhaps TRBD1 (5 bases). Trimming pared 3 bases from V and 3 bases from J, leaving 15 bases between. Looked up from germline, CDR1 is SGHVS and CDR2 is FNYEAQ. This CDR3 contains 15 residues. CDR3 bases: TGTGCCAGCAGCTTGGGTAATATAGGGGACTACGAGCAGTACTTC. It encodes CASSLGNIGDYEQYF.

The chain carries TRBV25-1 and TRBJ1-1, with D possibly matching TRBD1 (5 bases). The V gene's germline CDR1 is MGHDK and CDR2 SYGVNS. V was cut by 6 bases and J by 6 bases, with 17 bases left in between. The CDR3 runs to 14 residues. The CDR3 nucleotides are TGTGCCAGCAGGGGGAGGGGTCGGGAGCCTGAAGCTTTCTTT. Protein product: CASRGRGREPEAFF.

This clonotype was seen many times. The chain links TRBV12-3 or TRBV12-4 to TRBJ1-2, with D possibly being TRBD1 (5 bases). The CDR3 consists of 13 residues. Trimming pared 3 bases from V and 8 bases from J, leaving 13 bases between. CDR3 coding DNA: TGTGCCAGCAGTTTGAGGGACCCGCGAGGCTACACCTTC. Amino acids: CASSLRDPRGYTF.

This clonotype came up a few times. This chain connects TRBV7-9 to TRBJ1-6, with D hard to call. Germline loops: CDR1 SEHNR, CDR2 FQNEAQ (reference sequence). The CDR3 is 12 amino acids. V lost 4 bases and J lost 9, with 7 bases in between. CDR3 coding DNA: TGTGCCAGCAGCTCGTCCCGTTCACCCCTCCACTTT. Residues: CASSSSRSPLHF.

CDR3 sequence reads: CSARLGGRGTQYF. The CDR3 DNA follows: TGCAGTGCTAGATTGGGCGGGCGCGGGACCCAGTACTTC. The V and J genes are TRBV20-1 and TRBJ2-5; weak D call: TRBD2 (5 bases). V was pared by 2 bases and J by 7 bases, with 14 bases between. The CDR3 is 13 amino acids. The V gene's germline CDR1 is DFQATT and CDR2 SNEGSKA (reference sequence).

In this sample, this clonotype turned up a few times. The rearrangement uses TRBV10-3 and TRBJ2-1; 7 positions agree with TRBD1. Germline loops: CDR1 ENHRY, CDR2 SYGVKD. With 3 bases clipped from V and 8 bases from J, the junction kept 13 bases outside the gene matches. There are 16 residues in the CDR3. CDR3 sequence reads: CAISDLLTDRLDEQFF. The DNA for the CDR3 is TGTGCCATCAGTGACCTTTTAACGGACAGGTTGGATGAGCAGTTCTTC.

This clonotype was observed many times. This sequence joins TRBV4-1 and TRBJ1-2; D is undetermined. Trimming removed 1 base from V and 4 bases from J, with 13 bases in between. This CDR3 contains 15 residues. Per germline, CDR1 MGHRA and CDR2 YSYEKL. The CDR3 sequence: CASSQAPTESYGYTF. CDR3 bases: TGCGCCAGCAGCCAAGCCCCGACGGAAAGCTATGGCTACACCTTC.

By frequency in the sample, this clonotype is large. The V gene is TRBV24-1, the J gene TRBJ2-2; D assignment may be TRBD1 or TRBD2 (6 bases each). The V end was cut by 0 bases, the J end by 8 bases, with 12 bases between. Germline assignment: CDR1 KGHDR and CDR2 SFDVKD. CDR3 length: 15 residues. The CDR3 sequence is CATSDLVRGAGELFF. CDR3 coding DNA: TGTGCCACCAGTGATTTGGTGAGGGGGGCTGGGGAGCTGTTTTTT.

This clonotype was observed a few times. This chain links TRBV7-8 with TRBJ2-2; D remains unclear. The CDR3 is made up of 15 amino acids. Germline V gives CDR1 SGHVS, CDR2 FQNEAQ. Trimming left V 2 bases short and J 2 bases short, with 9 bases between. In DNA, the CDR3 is TGTGCCAGCAGCTTAATGCCAGGAAACACCGGGGAGCTGTTTTTT. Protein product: CASSLMPGNTGELFF. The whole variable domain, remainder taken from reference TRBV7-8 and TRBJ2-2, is GAGVSQSPRYKVAKRGQDVALRCDPISGHVSLFWYQQALGQGPEFLTYFQNEAQLDKSGLPSDRFFAERPEGSVSTLKIQRTQQEDSAVYLCASSLMPGNTGELFFGEGSRLTVL.

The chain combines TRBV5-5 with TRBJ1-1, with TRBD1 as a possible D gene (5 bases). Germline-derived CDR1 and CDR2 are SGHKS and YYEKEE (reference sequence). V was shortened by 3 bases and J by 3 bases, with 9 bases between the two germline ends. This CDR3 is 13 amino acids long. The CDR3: CASSWGIHTEAFF. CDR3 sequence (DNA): TGTGCCAGCAGCTGGGGGATCCACACTGAAGCTTTCTTT.

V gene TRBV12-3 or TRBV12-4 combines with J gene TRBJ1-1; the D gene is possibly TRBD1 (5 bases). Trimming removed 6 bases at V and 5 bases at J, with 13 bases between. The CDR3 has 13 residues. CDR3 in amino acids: CASSPFKGTEAFF. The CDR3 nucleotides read TGTGCCAGCAGCCCTTTTAAGGGGACTGAAGCTTTCTTT.

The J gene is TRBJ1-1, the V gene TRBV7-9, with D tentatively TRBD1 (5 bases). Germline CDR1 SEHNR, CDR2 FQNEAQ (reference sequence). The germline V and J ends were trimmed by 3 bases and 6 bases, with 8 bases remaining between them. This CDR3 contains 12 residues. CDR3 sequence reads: CASSFSGAEAFF. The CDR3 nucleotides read TGTGCCAGCAGCTTCTCGGGGGCTGAAGCTTTCTTT.

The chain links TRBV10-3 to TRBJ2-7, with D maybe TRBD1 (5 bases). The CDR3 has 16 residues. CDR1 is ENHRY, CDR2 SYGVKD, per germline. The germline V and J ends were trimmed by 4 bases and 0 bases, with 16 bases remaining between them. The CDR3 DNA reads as TGTGCCATCAGTGTCTCGACAGAACTCTCCTCCTACGAGCAGTACTTC. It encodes CAISVSTELSSYEQYF.

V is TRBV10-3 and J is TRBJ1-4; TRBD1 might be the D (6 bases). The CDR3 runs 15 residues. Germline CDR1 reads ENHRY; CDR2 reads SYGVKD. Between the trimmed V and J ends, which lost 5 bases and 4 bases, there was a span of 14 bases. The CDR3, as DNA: TGTGCCATCAGTTTGTCAGGGGCGGTTAATGAAAAACTGTTTTTT. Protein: CAISLSGAVNEKLFF.

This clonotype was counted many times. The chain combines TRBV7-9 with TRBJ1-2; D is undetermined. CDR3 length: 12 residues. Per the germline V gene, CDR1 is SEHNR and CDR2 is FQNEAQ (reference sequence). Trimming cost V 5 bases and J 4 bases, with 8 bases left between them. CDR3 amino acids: CASSVNVYGYTF. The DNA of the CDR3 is TGTGCCAGCAGCGTTAACGTCTATGGCTACACCTTC.